This is a list of T cell receptor beta chains from one sample in a study of T cells in Graves' hyperthyroidism and ophthalmopathy. TCRdb reprocessed the multiplex PCR reads with MiXCR, giving one entry per CDR3 protein. Among about 480,000 distinct CDR3 sequences listed, approximately 22% were seen once. Sequenced: blood. These receptors all come from a woman in her 70s with Graves' ophthalmopathy. Both conserved end residues are part of each CDR3. The D gene is left open where the match is weak. A clone size is listed for some rows: how often the clone was seen (once, few, many), or a class if it is expanded.

>TRBD2|NA|TRBJ2-3|TRBV10-1|18
TGCGCCAGCAGATTATCGGGACTAGCAGGGGGGAATGTAGATACGCAGTATTTT
CASRLSGLAGGNVDTQYF
>NA|many|TRBJ1-2|TRBV12-3/TRBV12-4|14
TGTGCCAGCAGTTTGGGCGGCAGGGGCGGTGGCTACACCTTC
CASSLGGRGGGYTF
>TRBD1|many|TRBJ1-2|TRBV12-3/TRBV12-4|13
TGTGCCAGCAGCCCGACAGGGGGCTATGGCTACACCTTC
CASSPTGGYGYTF
>NA|NA|TRBJ1-1|TRBV6-2/TRBV6-3|14
TGTGCCAGCAGCCCCGGGACGGCGAGTACTGAAGCTTTCTTT
CASSPGTASTEAFF
>TRBD2|few|TRBJ2-7|TRBV5-1|13
TGCGCCAGCAGCTCGACTAGCTTGTACGAGCAGTACTTC
CASSSTSLYEQYF
>NA|many|TRBJ2-7|TRBV7-3|12
TGTGCCAGTGGGCAGGGGCCCTACGAGCAGTACTTC
CASGQGPYEQYF
>NA|few|TRBJ2-1|TRBV5-1|13
TGCGCCAGCAGCTTTATCGCGGGTAATGAGCAGTTCTTC
CASSFIAGNEQFF
>NA|NA|TRBJ2-5|TRBV5-1|14
TGCGCCAGCAGCTCGATCGTTGGGGGAGAGACCCAGTACTTC
CASSSIVGGETQYF
>NA|NA|TRBJ2-3|TRBV5-1|15
TGCGCCAGCAGCTTGAGTCAGACCCACACAGATACGCAGTATTTT
CASSLSQTHTDTQYF
>NA|once|TRBJ2-1|TRBV20-1|15
TGCAGTGCTCCGAGTTTGGGAGGCTCCTACAATGAGCAGTTCTTC
CSAPSLGGSYNEQFF
>NA|few|TRBJ2-7|TRBV7-9|12
TGTGCCAGCAGCTGGACTGTCTACGAGCAGTACTTC
CASSWTVYEQYF
>NA|few|TRBJ2-3|TRBV6-4|15
TGTGCCAGCAGTGAAGAGGGGATGTGGACAGATACGCAGTATTTT
CASSEEGMWTDTQYF
>NA|many|TRBJ2-7|TRBV12-3/TRBV12-4|14
TGTGCCAGCAGTCATGACGCAGAGAGATACGAGCAGTACTTC
CASSHDAERYEQYF
>TRBD2|few|TRBJ2-7|TRBV18|15
TGTGCCAGCTCACCTGTGGGGACTAGGGCCTACGAGCAGTACTTC
CASSPVGTRAYEQYF
>TRBD2|many|TRBJ2-1|TRBV2|14
TGTGCCAGCAGTGCCAGCGGGAAGGGGAATGAGCAGTTCTTC
CASSASGKGNEQFF
>TRBD2|NA|TRBJ2-1|TRBV4-1|18
TGCGCCAGCAGCTCAGGGACTAGCGGGAGGGGCTCCTACAATGAGCAGTTCTTC
CASSSGTSGRGSYNEQFF
>NA|many|TRBJ2-5|TRBV3-1|12
TGTGCCAGCAGCCAAGTGAGTGAGACCCAGTACTTC
CASSQVSETQYF
>NA|NA|TRBJ2-7|TRBV30|15
TGTGCCTGGAGTGTAGGCAGTGTCAAGGTCTACGAGCAGTACTTC
CAWSVGSVKVYEQYF
>TRBD1|many|TRBJ1-5|TRBV6-1|16
TGTGCCAGCAGTTCCCCGGGACAGCCAGGGCGTCAGCCCCAGCATTTT
CASSSPGQPGRQPQHF
>NA|NA|TRBJ2-3|TRBV6-1|16
TGTGCCAGCAGCGCCCGACAGGTGGGGGCCACAGATACGCAGTATTTT
CASSARQVGATDTQYF
>TRBD1|NA|TRBJ1-3|TRBV9|16
TGTGCCAGCAGCTCCAGGGGGGCAAGCTCTGGAAACACCATATATTTT
CASSSRGASSGNTIYF
>NA|NA|TRBJ1-2|TRBV7-2|17
TGTGCCAGCAGCTTAGATGTAAGAGAGGCCCTATTCTATGGCTACACCTTC
CASSLDVREALFYGYTF
>NA|NA|TRBJ1-3|TRBV19|15
TGTGCCAGTAGTACCGGGACGGGTAATGGAAACACCATATATTTT
CASSTGTGNGNTIYF
>TRBD2|few|TRBJ2-1|TRBV6-1|17
TGTGCCAGCACCGTCCCCTCCGGCACAGGTAGGGAGGGTGAGCAGTTCTTC
CASTVPSGTGREGEQFF
>TRBD1|NA|TRBJ2-6|TRBV6-2/TRBV6-3|17
TGTGCCAGCAGTACACAGGGGCTGGGGCCTGGGGCCAACGTCCTGACTTTC
CASSTQGLGPGANVLTF
>NA|NA|TRBJ1-2|TRBV6-2/TRBV6-3|15
TGTGCCAGCAGTTACTCCCGGCGGGGAGGGCATGGCTACACCTTC
CASSYSRRGGHGYTF
>NA|NA|TRBJ2-1|TRBV6-1|15
TGTGCCAGCAGGTTTGACGGGAGCTCCTACAATGAGCAGTTCTTC
CASRFDGSSYNEQFF
>NA|NA|TRBJ2-2|TRBV11-2|14
TGTGCCAGCAGCTTTTTGGGGGCCCCCGGGGAGCTGTTTTTT
CASSFLGAPGELFF
>NA|once|TRBJ2-2|TRBV19|14
TGTGCCAGTGGAGGGGGGGGCAACACCGGGGAGCTGTTTTTT
CASGGGGNTGELFF
>NA|many|TRBJ1-5|TRBV12-3/TRBV12-4|16
TGTGCCAGCAGTTTAGTTTTAAGAGGGGGCAATCAGCCCCAGCATTTT
CASSLVLRGGNQPQHF
>NA|NA|TRBJ2-5|TRBV18|13
TGTGCCAGCTCCGCAGGACAGCAAGAGACCCAGTACTTC
CASSAGQQETQYF
>TRBD1|few|TRBJ1-6|TRBV7-9|16
TGTGCCAGCAGTCCGCCGGGACAGGGCCCAAATTCACCCCTCCACTTT
CASSPPGQGPNSPLHF
>NA|NA|TRBJ2-3|TRBV28|14
TGCGCCAGCAGCCAAGACTCCTACACAGATACGCAGTATTTT
CASSQDSYTDTQYF
>NA|NA|TRBJ1-4|TRBV5-1|14
TGCGCCAGCAGCTTTGGCAGGCTTAATGAAAAACTGTTTTTT
CASSFGRLNEKLFF
>NA|NA|TRBJ2-1|TRBV18|11
TGTGCCAGCTCCCCTACAGTTGAGCAGTTCTTC
CASSPTVEQFF
>TRBD2|few|TRBJ2-5|TRBV6-5|20
TGTGCCAGCAGTTACTACTCCCCTTCCGGGACTAGAGGAACACAAGAGACCCAGTACTTC
CASSYYSPSGTRGTQETQYF
>NA|NA|TRBJ2-5|TRBV3-1|15
TGTGCCAGCAGCCCAAGTGGGCCTAGACAAGAGACCCAGTACTTC
CASSPSGPRQETQYF
>TRBD2|few|TRBJ2-5|TRBV7-8|19
TGTGCCAGCAGCCGAGATGGGGCTAGCGGGGGTACCTTTCAAGAGACCCAGTACTTC
CASSRDGASGGTFQETQYF
>NA|few|TRBJ2-7|TRBV6-5|17
TGTGCCAGCAGTTACCCGGCAGGGGGCGGGGAGGGGTGGGAGCAGTACTTC
CASSYPAGGGEGWEQYF
>NA|few|TRBJ1-2|TRBV12-3/TRBV12-4|13
TGTGCCAGCAGCTTCTCGGTGCGGGATGGCTACACCTTC
CASSFSVRDGYTF
>TRBD2|NA|TRBJ2-1|TRBV18|16
TGTGCCAGCTCAAGCGACGGGACTAGCGGGAGGGGTGAGCAGTTCTTC
CASSSDGTSGRGEQFF
>NA|many|TRBJ1-2|TRBV25-1|13
TGTGCCAGCAGTGAAGACAGGTTATATGGCTACACCTTC
CASSEDRLYGYTF
>TRBD1|many|TRBJ1-5|TRBV6-1|15
TGTGCCAGCAGTTTGGACAGGGACAGCAATCAGCCCCAGCATTTT
CASSLDRDSNQPQHF
>NA|NA|TRBJ2-7|TRBV29-1|11
TGCAGCGTTCAACAGGCCTACGAGCAGTACTTC
CSVQQAYEQYF
>NA|many|TRBJ2-1|TRBV28|16
TGTGCCAGCAGTCAACCCCGGGGGGCTTCCTACAATGAGCAGTTCTTC
CASSQPRGASYNEQFF